This T cell receptor beta chain was profiled in a study of blood T cell repertoires in COVID-19. Study-level information: Researchers got acute and convalescent COVID-19 samples from the United States, Italy and Spain. T cells, B-cell-depleted T cells, or PBMCs supplied cDNA or gDNA.

The V and J ends lost 3 bases and 12 bases, in that order; junction bases with no gene match: 5. The CDR3 length is 11 residues. CDR1 is MNHNY and CDR2 is SVGAGI in the germline V gene (reference sequence). Original handling: Estimation of nucleated cell counts relied on the amplification of reference gene primers. The protocol was immunoSEQ multiplex PCR, while the TCRdb copy is restricted to in-frame clones and leaves out a portion. V, J and clone size are those of that table, while D and trimming were read from the DNA. The profile covers 150,000 to 180,000 clones, with approximately 83% appearing a single time and 25% to 30% taken by the ten largest.

The sequenced material came from peripheral blood. The V call is TRBV6-6, the J call TRBJ2-7; 7 positions match TRBD1. The source of this sequence is an older woman with acute or convalescent COVID-19. The DNA of the CDR3 is TGTGCCAGCAGTTATTTGACAGGGAGGTACTTC. It codes for CASSYLTGRYF.